The rows below give T cell receptor beta chains drawn from one sample of a study of cytomegalovirus exposure and HLA in healthy donors. Using immunoSEQ multiplex PCR, the repertoire was profiled, and TCRdb retains in-frame clones only, with some absent. The table includes over 200,000 clones, 60% to 80% detected once. Material for sequencing was PBMCs. These receptors originate from a male donor in good health and CMV-seronegative. The CDR3 runs from the conserved cysteine through the conserved F or W. Each record gives: CDR3 length, V gene, J gene, CDR3 protein.

>16|TRBV14|TRBJ1-4
CASSQVTGTPNEKLFF
>15|TRBV7-9|TRBJ2-7
CSSSPRSTAYYEQYF
>18|TRBV5-6|TRBJ2-1
CASSLGRQPFHSYNEQFF
>13|TRBV6-1|TRBJ1-5
CAGAGSDNQPQHF
>14|TRBV19|TRBJ2-1
CASSLAGEYNEQFF
>16|TRBV5-1|TRBJ2-5
CASSLKRDPSSAAQYF
>15|TRBV6-1|TRBJ2-1
CASSDGREGRNEQFF
>16|TRBV4-2|TRBJ1-5
CASSQDIQGGDQPQHF
>14|TRBV7-2|TRBJ2-3
CASSPWPSADTQYF
>12|TRBV7-3|TRBJ2-7
CASSLNGGEQYF
>14|TRBV19|TRBJ1-1
CASNPGTGTTEAFF
>16|TRBV28|TRBJ2-7
CASSFLLSENSYEQYF
>13|TRBV6-1|TRBJ2-7
CASGQGIIYEQYF
>14|TRBV5-4|TRBJ2-3
CASSSGEGTDTQYF
>13|TRBV19|TRBJ1-1
CASSPGWNTEAFF
>16|TRBV5-1|TRBJ2-3
CASSSRASGMSDTQYF
>17|TRBV10-1|TRBJ2-2
CASSEIGLVGDTGELFF
>15|TRBV14|TRBJ2-7
CASSRIAGGSYEQYF
>15|TRBV7-8|TRBJ2-4
CASSNLGGPKNIQYF
>18|TRBV7-3|TRBJ2-3
CASSPSGAGGPGTDTQYF
>17|TRBV19|TRBJ1-1
CASRLGGRLLSDTEAFF
>12|TRBV30|TRBJ1-1
CAWSQPGIGAFF
>15|TRBV7-9|TRBJ1-1
CSATGARGQNTEAFF
>15|TRBV7-2|TRBJ1-5
CASSLRVGQNQPQHF
>15|TRBV27|TRBJ2-7
CASSLGTSRPYEQYF
>15|TRBV25-1|TRBJ2-7
CASSATGLLIYEQYF
>14|TRBV29-1|TRBJ2-1
CSGRQPERDNEQFF
>13|TRBV27|TRBJ1-2
CASASQSFHGYTF
>13|TRBV27|TRBJ2-4
CASQGAGGNIQYF
>14|TRBV10-1|TRBJ2-1
CASKTREAGNEQFF
>15|TRBV28|TRBJ1-2
CASSPGTAQLYGYTF
>15|TRBV6-6|TRBJ2-7
CASRPNRDTHYEQYF
>15|TRBV2|TRBJ2-1
CASQTSGISYNEQFF
>15|TRBV5-1|TRBJ1-1
CASAYSGQGYTEAFF
>13|TRBV19|TRBJ2-5
CASSEPQRETQYF